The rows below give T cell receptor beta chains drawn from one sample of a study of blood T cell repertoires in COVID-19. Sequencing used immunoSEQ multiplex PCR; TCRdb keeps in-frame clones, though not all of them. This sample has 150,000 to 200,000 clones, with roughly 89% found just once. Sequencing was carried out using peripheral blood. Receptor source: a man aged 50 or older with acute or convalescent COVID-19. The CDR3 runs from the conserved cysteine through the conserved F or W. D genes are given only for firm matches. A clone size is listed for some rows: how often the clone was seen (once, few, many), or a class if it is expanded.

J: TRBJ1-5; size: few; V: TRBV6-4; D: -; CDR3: CASSDFPRSPRNQPQHF; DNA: TGTGCCAGCAGTGACTTTCCCCGCTCCCCGCGAAATCAGCCCCAGCATTTT
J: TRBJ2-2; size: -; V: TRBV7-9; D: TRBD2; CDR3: CASRSGESVPGELFF; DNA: TGTGCCAGCAGAAGCGGGGAGTCCGTCCCCGGGGAGCTGTTTTTT
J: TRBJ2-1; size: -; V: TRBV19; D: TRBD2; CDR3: CASSRLAGGNEQFF; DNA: TGTGCCAGTAGCAGACTAGCGGGAGGCAATGAGCAGTTCTTC
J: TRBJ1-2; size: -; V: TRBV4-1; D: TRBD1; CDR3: CASSPPGQSIYGYTF; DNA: TGCGCCAGCAGCCCACCGGGACAGTCAATTTATGGCTACACCTTC
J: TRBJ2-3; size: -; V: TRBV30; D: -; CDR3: CAWRKSGTDTQYF; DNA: TGTGCCTGGAGGAAGTCGGGTACAGATACGCAGTATTTT
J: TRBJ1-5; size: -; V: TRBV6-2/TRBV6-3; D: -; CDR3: CASSPREEPQHF; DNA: TGTGCCAGCAGTCCCAGGGAGGAGCCCCAGCATTTT
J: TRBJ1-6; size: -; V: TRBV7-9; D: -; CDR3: CASSLAPSRGSLNSPLHF; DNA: TGTGCCAGCAGCTTAGCACCATCTCGAGGCAGCCTTAATTCACCCCTCCACTTT
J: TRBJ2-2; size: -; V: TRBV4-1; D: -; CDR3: CASSQEGTYTGELFF; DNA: TGCGCCAGCAGCCAAGAGGGGACTTACACCGGGGAGCTGTTTTTT
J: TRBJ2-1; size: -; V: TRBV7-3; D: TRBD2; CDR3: CASSPGGRRGILDEQFF; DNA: TGTGCCAGCAGCCCCGGTGGTCGGCGGGGGATTTTGGATGAGCAGTTCTTC
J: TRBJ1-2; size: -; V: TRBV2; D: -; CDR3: CASSEDGGYTF; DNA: TGTGCCAGCAGTGAAGACGGTGGCTACACCTTC
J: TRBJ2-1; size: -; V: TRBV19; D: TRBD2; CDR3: CASSSPRGGRNEQFF; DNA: TGTGCCAGTAGTTCCCCCCGGGGGGGGAGAAATGAGCAGTTCTTC
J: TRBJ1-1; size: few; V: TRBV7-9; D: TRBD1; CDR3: CASRTGYNTEAFF; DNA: TGTGCCAGCCGGACAGGTTATAACACTGAAGCTTTCTTT
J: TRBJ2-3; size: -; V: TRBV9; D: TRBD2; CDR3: CASSVGGGRAGNTQYF; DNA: TGTGCCAGCAGCGTAGGTGGCGGGAGGGCAGGGAACACGCAGTATTTT
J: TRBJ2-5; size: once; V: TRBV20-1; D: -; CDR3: CSASLRQETQYF; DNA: TGCAGTGCTAGTTTGCGCCAAGAGACCCAGTACTTC
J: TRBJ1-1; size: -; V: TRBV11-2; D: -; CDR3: CASSLGGVEAFF; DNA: TGTGCCAGCAGCTTAGGGGGGGTTGAAGCTTTCTTT
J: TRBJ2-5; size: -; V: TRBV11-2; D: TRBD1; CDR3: CASSAGDRIQEWTQYF; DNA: TGTGCCAGCAGCGCTGGGGACAGGATACAAGAGTGGACCCAGTACTTC
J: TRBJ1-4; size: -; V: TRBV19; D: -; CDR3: CASTPFGGEEKLFF; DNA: TGTGCCAGTACCCCCTTCGGCGGGGAAGAAAAACTGTTTTTT
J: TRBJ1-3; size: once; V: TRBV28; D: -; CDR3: CASSLPQYSGNTIYF; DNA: TGTGCCAGCAGTTTACCCCAGTACTCTGGAAACACCATATATTTT
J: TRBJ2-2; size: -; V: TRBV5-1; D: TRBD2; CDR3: CASSWGGTGELFF; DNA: TGCGCCAGCAGCTGGGGGGGAACCGGGGAGCTGTTTTTT
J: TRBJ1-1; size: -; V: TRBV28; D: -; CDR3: CASSLSTWNTEAFF; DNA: TGTGCCAGCAGTTTATCTACTTGGAACACTGAAGCTTTCTTT
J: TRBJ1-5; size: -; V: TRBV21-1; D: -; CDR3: CASSRQYHSNQPQHF; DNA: TGTGCCAGCAGCCGACAGTACCATAGCAATCAGCCCCAGCATTTT
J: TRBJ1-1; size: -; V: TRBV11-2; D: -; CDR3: CASSLVGWSTEAFF; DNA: TGTGCCAGCAGCTTGGTGGGTTGGAGCACTGAAGCTTTCTTT
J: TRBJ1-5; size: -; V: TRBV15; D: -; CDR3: CATSRDGGVYQPQHF; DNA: TGTGCCACCAGCAGAGATGGAGGTGTTTATCAGCCCCAGCATTTT
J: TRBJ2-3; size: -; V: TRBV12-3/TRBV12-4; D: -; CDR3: CASSEMATQYF; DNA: TGTGCCAGCAGTGAAATGGCTACGCAGTATTTT
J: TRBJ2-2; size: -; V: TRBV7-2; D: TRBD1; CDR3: CASSPRTGGTGGELFF; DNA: TGTGCCAGCAGCCCAAGAACAGGGGGAACGGGCGGGGAGCTGTTTTTT
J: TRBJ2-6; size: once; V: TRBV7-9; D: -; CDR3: CAIGTPRSGANVLTF; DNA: TGTGCCATCGGGACTCCACGCTCTGGGGCCAACGTCCTGACTTTC
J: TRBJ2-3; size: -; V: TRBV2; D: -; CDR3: CASSVGSPGDTQYF; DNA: TGTGCCAGCAGTGTCGGCAGTCCGGGAGATACGCAGTATTTT
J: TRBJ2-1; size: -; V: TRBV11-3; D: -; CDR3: CASSLDPTTGEQFF; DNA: TGTGCCAGCAGCTTAGACCCAACCACGGGTGAGCAGTTCTTC
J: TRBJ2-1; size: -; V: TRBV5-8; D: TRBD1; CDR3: CASRWDSRYNEQFF; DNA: TGTGCCAGCAGATGGGACAGTCGCTACAATGAGCAGTTCTTC
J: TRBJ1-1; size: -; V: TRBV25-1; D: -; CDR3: CASSENRVTYTEAFF; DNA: TGTGCCAGCAGTGAGAACAGGGTTACGTACACTGAAGCTTTCTTT
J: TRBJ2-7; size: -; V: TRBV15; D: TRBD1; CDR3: CATSSRQGTSSYEQYF; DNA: TGTGCCACCAGCAGTAGACAGGGGACGAGCTCCTACGAGCAGTACTTC
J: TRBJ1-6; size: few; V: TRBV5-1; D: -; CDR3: CASSLSLAGDSPLHF; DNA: TGCGCCAGCAGCTTGTCGCTTGCAGGGGATTCACCCCTCCACTTT
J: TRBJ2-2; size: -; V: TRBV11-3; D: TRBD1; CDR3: CASSPRTGTNTGELFF; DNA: TGTGCCAGCAGCCCCCGGACAGGGACGAACACCGGGGAGCTGTTTTTT
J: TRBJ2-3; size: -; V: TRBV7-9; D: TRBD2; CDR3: CASSLWASGGAGDTQYF; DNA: TGTGCCAGCAGCTTATGGGCTAGCGGGGGGGCTGGAGATACGCAGTATTTT
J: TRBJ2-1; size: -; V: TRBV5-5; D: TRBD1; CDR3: CASFGTGSGNEQFF; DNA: TGTGCCAGCTTCGGGACAGGGAGTGGCAATGAGCAGTTCTTC
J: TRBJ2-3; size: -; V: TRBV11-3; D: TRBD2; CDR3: CASSRGTRSGSGADTQYF; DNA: TGTGCCAGCAGCCGCGGGACACGTAGCGGGAGCGGGGCAGATACGCAGTATTTT
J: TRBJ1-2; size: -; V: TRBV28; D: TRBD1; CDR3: CASSTQTGSAGYTF; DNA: TGTGCCAGCAGCACTCAGACAGGGAGTGCTGGCTACACCTTC